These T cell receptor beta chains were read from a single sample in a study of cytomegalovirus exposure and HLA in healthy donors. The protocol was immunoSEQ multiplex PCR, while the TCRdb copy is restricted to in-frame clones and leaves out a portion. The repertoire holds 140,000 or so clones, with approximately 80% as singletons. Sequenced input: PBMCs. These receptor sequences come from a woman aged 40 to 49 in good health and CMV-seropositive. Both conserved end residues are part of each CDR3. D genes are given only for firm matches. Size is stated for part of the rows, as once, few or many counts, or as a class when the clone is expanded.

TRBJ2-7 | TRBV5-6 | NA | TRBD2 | CASSRSGGASYEQYF | TGTGCCAGCAGCCGTAGCGGGGGGGCCTCCTACGAGCAGTACTTC
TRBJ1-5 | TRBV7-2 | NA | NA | CASSLEGIPNQPQHF | TGTGCCAGCAGCTTAGAGGGGATCCCCAATCAGCCCCAGCATTTT
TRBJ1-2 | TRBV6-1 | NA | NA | CASSVGANYGHTF | TGTGCCAGCAGTGTGGGGGCTAACTATGGCCACACCTTC
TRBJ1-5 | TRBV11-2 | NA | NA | CASSLATYPGESNQPQHF | TGTGCCAGCAGCTTAGCAACTTACCCAGGGGAGAGCAATCAGCCCCAGCATTTT
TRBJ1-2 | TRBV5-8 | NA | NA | CASSFGPSGGYTF | TGTGCCAGCAGCTTCGGTCCTTCGGGTGGCTACACCTTC
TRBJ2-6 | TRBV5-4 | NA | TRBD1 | CASSSGQGAYSGANVLTF | TGTGCCAGCAGCTCGGGACAGGGGGCCTACTCTGGGGCCAACGTCCTGACTTTC
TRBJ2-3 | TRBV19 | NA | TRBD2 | CASRVAGGPDTQYF | TGTGCCAGTAGGGTAGCGGGAGGTCCAGATACGCAGTATTTT
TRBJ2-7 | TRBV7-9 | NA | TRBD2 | CASKGGSAYEQYF | TGTGCCAGCAAAGGCGGGAGTGCCTACGAGCAGTACTTC
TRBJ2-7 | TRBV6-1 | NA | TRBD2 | CASTEGGLVPEQYF | TGTGCCAGCACTGAAGGGGGACTAGTGCCCGAGCAGTACTTC
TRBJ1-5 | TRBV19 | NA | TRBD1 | CASRKGQGLSNQPQHF | TGTGCCAGTAGGAAAGGACAGGGGCTAAGCAATCAGCCCCAGCATTTT
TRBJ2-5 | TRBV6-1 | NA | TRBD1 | CASTPGTGDGEQYF | TGTGCCAGCACCCCCGGGACAGGGGACGGAGAGCAGTACTTC
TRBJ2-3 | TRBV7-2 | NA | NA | CASSRERDTQYF | TGTGCCAGCAGCCGGGAACGGGATACGCAGTATTTT
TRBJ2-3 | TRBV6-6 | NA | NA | CASSFSDTQYF | TGTGCCAGCAGCTTTTCAGATACGCAGTATTTT
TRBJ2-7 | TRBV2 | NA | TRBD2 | CASRLAGGSLHEQYF | TGTGCCAGCCGGCTAGCGGGAGGTTCGCTCCACGAGCAGTACTTC
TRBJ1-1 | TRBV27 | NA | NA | CASSLWGVMGTEAFF | TGTGCCAGCAGTTTATGGGGGGTAATGGGCACTGAAGCTTTCTTT
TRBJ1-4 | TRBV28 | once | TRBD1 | CASSFEGAPTNEKLFF | TGTGCCAGCAGTTTCGAGGGGGCGCCGACTAATGAAAAACTGTTTTTT
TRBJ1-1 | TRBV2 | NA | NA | CASNEQGGTEAFF | TGTGCCAGCAATGAACAGGGAGGCACTGAAGCTTTCTTT
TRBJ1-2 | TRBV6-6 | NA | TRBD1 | CASRGTGGDGYTF | TGTGCCAGCAGAGGAACAGGGGGGGATGGCTACACCTTC
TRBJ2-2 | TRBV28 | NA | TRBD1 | CASSFSRGTGRTGELFF | TGTGCCAGCAGTTTCAGCAGGGGGACAGGGAGGACCGGGGAGCTGTTTTTT
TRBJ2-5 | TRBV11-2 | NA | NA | CASSLDFGQPGTQYF | TGTGCCAGCAGCTTAGATTTTGGCCAACCGGGAACCCAGTACTTC
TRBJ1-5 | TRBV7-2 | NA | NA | CASSLGGAAQPQHF | TGTGCCAGCAGCTTAGGCGGGGCAGCTCAGCCCCAGCATTTT
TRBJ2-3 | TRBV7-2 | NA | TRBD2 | CASKSSGRDTQYF | TGTGCCAGCAAATCTAGCGGGAGGGATACGCAGTATTTT
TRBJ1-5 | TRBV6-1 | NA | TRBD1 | CASSDMTGRQPQHF | TGTGCCAGCAGTGATATGACAGGGCGGCAGCCCCAGCATTTT
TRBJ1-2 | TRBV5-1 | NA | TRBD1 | CASSLQGDYGYTF | TGCGCCAGCAGCTTGCAGGGGGACTATGGCTACACCTTC
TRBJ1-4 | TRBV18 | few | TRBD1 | CASSPPQGVAKLFF | TGTGCCAGCTCACCACCCCAGGGGGTCGCAAAACTGTTTTTT
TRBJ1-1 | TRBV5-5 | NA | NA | CATSWGGRGTEAFF | TGTGCCACTTCGTGGGGGGGCCGAGGGACTGAAGCTTTCTTT
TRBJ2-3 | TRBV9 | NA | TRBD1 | CASSEGAYTDTQYF | TGTGCCAGCAGCGAGGGGGCTTACACAGATACGCAGTATTTT
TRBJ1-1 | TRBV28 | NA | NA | CASSDDRQAFF | TGTGCCAGCAGTGACGACAGGCAAGCTTTCTTT
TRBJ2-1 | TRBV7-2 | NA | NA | CASSLVELRGGHNEQFF | TGTGCCAGCAGCTTAGTCGAACTAAGGGGGGGACACAATGAGCAGTTCTTC
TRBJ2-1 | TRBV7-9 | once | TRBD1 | CASSTGQDNEQFF | TGTGCCAGCAGCACGGGACAGGACAATGAGCAGTTCTTC
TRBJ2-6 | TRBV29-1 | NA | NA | CSVRDSSGANVLTF | TGCAGCGTTCGCGATAGCTCTGGGGCCAACGTCCTGACTTTC
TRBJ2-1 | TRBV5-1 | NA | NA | CASSFTSPNEQFF | TGCGCCAGCAGTTTTACTAGCCCGAATGAGCAGTTCTTC
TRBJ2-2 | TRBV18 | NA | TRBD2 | CASSPPGQREMLTGELFF | TGTGCCAGCTCACCCCCCGGCCAGCGGGAGATGTTAACCGGGGAGCTGTTTTTT
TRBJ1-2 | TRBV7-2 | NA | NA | CASSSGGVGYTF | TGTGCCAGCAGCTCTGGAGGGGTTGGCTACACCTTC
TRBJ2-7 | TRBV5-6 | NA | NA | CASSYTGTPYSYEQYF | TGTGCCAGCAGTTATACCGGGACACCCTATTCCTACGAGCAGTACTTC
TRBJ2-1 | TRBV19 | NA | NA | CASSIQSLSSYGYYNEQFF | TGTGCCAGTAGTATTCAGAGCCTTAGCTCCTACGGCTACTACAATGAGCAGTTCTTC
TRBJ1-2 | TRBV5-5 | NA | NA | CASSLVGRGSYGYTF | TGTGCCAGCAGCTTGGTTGGCAGGGGAAGCTATGGCTACACCTTC
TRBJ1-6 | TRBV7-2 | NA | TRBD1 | CASSLVGQGAKNSPLHF | TGTGCCAGCAGCTTAGTCGGGCAGGGGGCGAAAAATTCACCCCTCCACTTT
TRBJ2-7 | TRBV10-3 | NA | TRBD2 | CAISPTSGDVYEQYF | TGTGCCATCAGTCCTACTAGCGGGGACGTCTACGAGCAGTACTTC
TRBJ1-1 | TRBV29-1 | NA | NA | CSVIVYRSGAEAFF | TGCAGCGTAATAGTTTACAGGAGCGGGGCTGAAGCTTTCTTT
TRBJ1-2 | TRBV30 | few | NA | CALKKSGMYGYTF | TGTGCCTTGAAGAAATCGGGGATGTATGGCTACACCTTC
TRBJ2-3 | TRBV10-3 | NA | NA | CAISDGGTSTDTQYF | TGTGCCATCAGTGATGGGGGGACTAGCACAGATACGCAGTATTTT
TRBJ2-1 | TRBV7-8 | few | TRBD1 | CASSLSTGGAYNEQFF | TGTGCCAGCAGCCTTTCGACAGGGGGCGCCTACAATGAGCAGTTCTTC
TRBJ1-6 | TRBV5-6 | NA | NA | CASSLGQLNSPLHF | TGTGCCAGCAGCTTGGGACAGCTTAATTCACCCCTCCACTTT
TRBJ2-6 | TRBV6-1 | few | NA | CASSAGTGANVLTF | TGTGCCAGCAGTGCAGGGACTGGGGCCAACGTCCTGACTTTC
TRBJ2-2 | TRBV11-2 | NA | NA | CASSPRTLGELFF | TGTGCCAGCAGCCCCCGGACACTCGGGGAGCTGTTTTTT
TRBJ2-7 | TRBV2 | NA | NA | CASSTPSYEQYF | TGTGCCAGCAGCACTCCGAGCTACGAGCAGTACTTC
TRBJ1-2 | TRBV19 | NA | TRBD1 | CASENWDRGIGGYTF | TGTGCCAGCGAAAACTGGGACAGGGGAATAGGGGGCTACACCTTC
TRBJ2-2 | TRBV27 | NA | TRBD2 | CASTYLASGNTGELFF | TGTGCCAGCACGTATCTTGCTAGCGGCAACACCGGGGAGCTGTTTTTT
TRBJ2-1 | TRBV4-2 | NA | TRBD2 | CASSQETPSTGLAGRFF | TGTGCCAGCAGCCAAGAGACCCCTTCGACGGGACTAGCGGGGAGGTTCTTC
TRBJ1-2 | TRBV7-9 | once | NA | CASSLPTGTNYGYTF | TGTGCCAGCAGCCTCCCGACAGGTACTAACTATGGCTACACCTTC
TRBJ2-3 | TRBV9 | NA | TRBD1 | CASSVSGTGGTDTQYF | TGTGCCAGCAGCGTATCAGGGACAGGGGGCACAGATACGCAGTATTTT
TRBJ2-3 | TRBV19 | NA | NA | CASSIGAGLDTQYF | TGTGCCAGTAGTATAGGGGCTGGACTAGATACGCAGTATTTT
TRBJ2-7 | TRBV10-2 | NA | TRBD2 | CASSDPGEGRSYEQYF | TGCGCCAGCAGTGACCCCGGGGAGGGGCGGTCCTACGAGCAGTACTTC
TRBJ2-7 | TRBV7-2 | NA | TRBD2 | CASSIGLAGGGQYF | TGTGCCAGCAGCATAGGACTAGCGGGGGGCGGGCAGTACTTC
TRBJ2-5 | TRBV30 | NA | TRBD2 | CAWEGSLAGGRQETQYF | TGTGCCTGGGAGGGTAGTTTAGCGGGGGGGCGCCAAGAGACCCAGTACTTC
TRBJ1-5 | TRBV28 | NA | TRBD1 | CASRTTGVGNQPQHF | TGTGCCAGCAGGACCACAGGGGTGGGAAATCAGCCCCAGCATTTT
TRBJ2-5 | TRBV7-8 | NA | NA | CASSPYPGETQYF | TGTGCCAGCAGCCCCTATCCCGGGGAGACCCAGTACTTC
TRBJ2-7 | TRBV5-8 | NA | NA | CASSLNVLAPYEQYF | TGTGCCAGCAGCTTGAATGTCTTAGCGCCCTACGAGCAGTACTTC
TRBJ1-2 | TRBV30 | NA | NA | CAWHGGEGYTF | TGTGCCTGGCATGGGGGGGAAGGCTACACCTTC